These 30 T cell receptor beta chains came from one sample sequenced in a study of memory CD4+ T cells and cytomegalovirus serostatus. Single viable CD3+CD4+CD8-CD45RO+ cells were sorted as the memory CD4+ T cells. Clones were read by immunoSEQ multiplex PCR, and TCRdb kept only the in-frame ones, dropping some. This sample has about 44,000 clones, with about 80% found just once. Material: memory CD4+ T cells from blood. The receptors here all came from an adult in good health and CMV-seronegative.

V usage is TRBV7-9 and J usage is TRBJ2-3, with 7 nucleotides matching TRBD2. The CDR3 has 12 amino acids. V shed 7 bases and J 6 bases; nucleotides not matched to a gene: 4. The germline CDR1 and CDR2 sequences are SEHNR and FQNEAQ (reference sequence). The DNA for the CDR3 is TGTGCCAGCATGGGAGGGGCGGATACGCAGTATTTT. It translates to CASMGGADTQYF.

The J gene is TRBJ1-1, the V gene TRBV5-6; 7 positions agree with TRBD1. The V and J ends lost 0 bases and 9 bases, in that order; junction bases with no gene match: 11. The CDR3 has 15 amino acids. Germline CDR1 reads SGHDT; CDR2 reads YYEEEE. The CDR3 DNA reads TGTGCCAGCAGCTTGGGGGCTACCGGGACAGAAAAAGCTTTCTTT. As protein: CASSLGATGTEKAFF.

The gene calls are TRBV28 and TRBJ1-4, with TRBD1 as a possible D gene (5 bases). V lost 6 bases and J 0 bases, leaving 14 bases between the germline ends. This CDR3 has 16 residues. Germline CDR1 MDHEN, CDR2 SYDVKM. The CDR3 sequence: CASRTRGVATNEKLFF. The CDR3 bases are TGTGCCAGCAGAACGCGAGGGGTTGCAACTAATGAAAAACTGTTTTTT. Full variable domain (rest looked up from reference TRBV28 and TRBJ1-4): DVKVTQSSRYLVKRTGEKVFLECVQDMDHENMFWYRQDPGLGLRLIYFSYDVKMKEKGDIPEGYSVSREKKERFSLILESASTNQTSMYLCASRTRGVATNEKLFFGSGTQLSVL.

This chain links TRBV7-3 with TRBJ2-5; D gene uncertain. The CDR3 totals 13 residues. The V end was cut by 3 bases, the J end by 1 base, with 6 bases between. Germline assignment: CDR1 SGHTA and CDR2 FQGTGA. Written as DNA, the CDR3 is TGTGCCAGCAGCTTCTCTAGCCAAGAGACCCAGTACTTC. Translating gives CASSFSSQETQYF.

The CDR3 region has the DNA TGTGCCAGCAGTCCGTGGACAGGGGGTCAGCCCCAGCATTTT. Encoded protein: CASSPWTGGQPQHF. The chain has TRBV28 and TRBJ1-5; the match to TRBD1 covers 10 bases. The V and J ends lost 5 bases and 6 bases, in that order; junction bases with no gene match: 4. The CDR3 spans 14 residues. The germline gives CDR1 MDHEN, CDR2 SYDVKM.

About this clone itself: The junction departs from germline at one end; a sequencing error may be responsible. This chain uses TRBV2 with TRBJ1-6, with a possible D match to TRBD1 (6 bases). The germline V gene has CDR1 SNHLY and CDR2 FYNNEI. This CDR3 is 15 amino acids long. The CDR3 protein is CASSEAGPLGTPPHF. The CDR3 coding sequence is TGTGCCAGCAGTGAGGCGGGGCCTTTGGGGACACCCCCCCACTTT.

This chain joins TRBV18 and TRBJ2-2, with D uncertain. This CDR3 is built from 16 residues. Trimming took 5 bases from V and 1 from J, leaving 14 bases between them. Germline assignment: CDR1 KGHSH and CDR2 LQKENI. The CDR3 bases are TGTGCCAGCTCAGCTCAGTCGGGCTTGAACACCGGGGAGCTGTTTTTT. This gives the protein CASSAQSGLNTGELFF. Together with reference TRBV18 and TRBJ2-2, the CDR3 gives the full variable domain: NAGVMQNPRHLVRRRGQEARLRCSPMKGHSHVYWYRQLPEEGLKFMVYLQKENIIDESGMPKERFSAEFPKEGPSILRIQQVVRGDSAAYFCASSAQSGLNTGELFFGEGSRLTVL.

The rearrangement links TRBV28 to TRBJ2-7, with 12 bases that match TRBD2. Germline V gene lookup returns CDR1 MDHEN and CDR2 SYDVKM. The trim removed 6 bases at V and 2 bases at J, leaving 11 bases unmatched. The CDR3 loop spans 17 amino acids. The CDR3 sequence is CASRPLAGGKGTYEQYF. The CDR3 nucleotides read TGTGCCAGCAGGCCGCTAGCGGGGGGGAAAGGTACCTACGAGCAGTACTTC. Full variable domain (missing parts from reference TRBV28 and TRBJ2-7): DVKVTQSSRYLVKRTGEKVFLECVQDMDHENMFWYRQDPGLGLRLIYFSYDVKMKEKGDIPEGYSVSREKKERFSLILESASTNQTSMYLCASRPLAGGKGTYEQYFGPGTRLTVT.

This clone has just a few counts. The gene calls are TRBV2 and TRBJ1-2; 9 bases line up with TRBD1. This CDR3 has 12 amino acids. With 6 bases clipped from V and 8 bases from J, the junction kept 4 bases outside the gene matches. The germline V gene has CDR1 SNHLY and CDR2 FYNNEI. CDR3: CASRGTGSGYTF. CDR3 DNA: TGTGCCAGCAGGGGGACAGGGTCCGGCTACACCTTC.

The gene calls are TRBV2 and TRBJ1-6; D is ambiguous. The germline V gene has CDR1 SNHLY and CDR2 FYNNEI. Trimming stripped 8 bases from V and 9 bases from J, with 14 bases between. The CDR3 is 13 amino acids. CDR3 region: CASQTSVGSPLHF. CDR3 coding DNA: TGTGCCAGCCAAACTTCGGTGGGTTCACCCCTCCACTTT.

The chain employs TRBV6-1 and TRBJ2-3; no definite D call. V was shortened by 6 bases and J by 0 bases, with 7 bases between the two germline ends. The germline V gene has CDR1 MNHNS and CDR2 SASEGT. The CDR3 length is 13 residues. This chain's CDR3 is CASRYASTDTQYF. Written as DNA, the CDR3 is TGTGCCAGCAGATACGCAAGCACAGATACGCAGTATTTT.

This rearrangement joins TRBV30 to TRBJ1-5; TRBD1 is a possible D gene (5 bases). V was trimmed by 0 bases and J by 0 bases, leaving 9 bases between them. The CDR3 totals 15 residues. CDR1 is GTSNPN and CDR2 is SVGIG in the germline V gene (reference sequence). The chain's CDR3 is CAWSVQGLSNQPQHF. CDR3 sequence (DNA): TGTGCCTGGAGTGTGCAGGGCCTTAGCAATCAGCCCCAGCATTTT.

The V and J genes are TRBV11-2 and TRBJ1-5; D call uncertain. Germline CDR1 is SGHAT and CDR2 is FQNNGV. This CDR3 comprises 14 residues. V lost 5 bases to trimming and J lost 5 bases, with 13 bases between them. CDR3 region: CASSPRTGDQPQHF. CDR3 DNA: TGTGCCAGCAGCCCCAGAACCGGGGATCAGCCCCAGCATTTT.

V gene TRBV28 combines with J gene TRBJ1-6; D unresolved. This CDR3 is built from 13 residues. The germline gives CDR1 MDHEN, CDR2 SYDVKM. V dropped 6 bases and J dropped 5 bases, with 8 bases sitting between them. DNA for the CDR3: TGTGCCAGCAGCTCAGGAAATAATTCACCCCTCCACTTT. Translated: CASSSGNNSPLHF.

The sample holds a few counts of this clone. This sequence joins TRBV6-6 and TRBJ1-4, with a weak D call TRBD1 (5 bases). The ends were cut back, 8 bases at V and 7 bases at J, with 14 bases in the middle. Germline assignment: CDR1 MNHNY and CDR2 SVGAGI (reference sequence). The CDR3 runs to 13 residues. CDR3 in DNA: TGTGCCAGCCGCGGTCAGGGTCCTGAAAAACTGTTTTTT. This codes for CASRGQGPEKLFF.

V gene TRBV2 combines with J gene TRBJ1-2; the D gene is possibly TRBD1 (5 bases). There are 12 residues in the CDR3. The V gene lost 7 bases and the J gene lost 6 bases, with 12 bases spanning the gap. The V gene's germline CDR1 is SNHLY and CDR2 FYNNEI. The CDR3 sequence: CASTRGTHGYTF. Here the CDR3 DNA reads TGTGCCAGCACGAGGGGTACGCATGGCTACACCTTC.

The chain is built from TRBV6-4 and TRBJ2-1; 8 nucleotides match TRBD1. Germline V gene sequence: CDR1 MRHNA, CDR2 SNTAGT. V dropped 5 bases and J dropped 4; count of bases not matched to a gene: 7. The CDR3 is made up of 15 amino acids. CDR3 in amino acids: CASSSSGTGYNEQFF. The DNA of the CDR3 is TGTGCCAGCAGTTCCTCCGGGACAGGTTACAATGAGCAGTTCTTC.

This clone has only a few counts. The V gene is TRBV19, the J gene TRBJ2-6; 8 bases map to TRBD1. CDR1 is LNHDA, CDR2 SQIVND, per germline (reference sequence). This CDR3 has 19 residues. The V segment lost 9 bases and the J segment 0 bases; nucleotides outside the gene matches: 16. The CDR3 region is CASLKRVQGASSGANVLTF. DNA of the CDR3: TGTGCCAGCTTAAAGCGGGTGCAGGGGGCCTCCTCTGGGGCCAACGTCCTGACTTTC. Using reference TRBV19 and TRBJ2-6 for the parts outside the CDR3, the full variable domain is DGGITQSPKYLFRKEGQNVTLSCEQNLNHDAMYWYRQDPGQGLRLIYYSQIVNDFQKGDIAEGYSVSREKKESFPLTVTSAQKNPTAFYLCASLKRVQGASSGANVLTFGAGSRLTVL.

This chain connects TRBV28 to TRBJ2-2, with D possibly being TRBD1 (6 bases). Looked up from germline, CDR1 is MDHEN and CDR2 is SYDVKM. Trimming shortened V by 2 bases and J by 5 bases, and 6 bases separated the two germline ends. There are 13 residues in the CDR3. This CDR3 is CASSLQGTGELFF. CDR3 bases: TGTGCCAGCAGTTTACAGGGGACCGGGGAGCTGTTTTTT.

The chain combines TRBV18 with TRBJ1-1; 7 bases agree with TRBD1. Per the germline V gene, CDR1 is KGHSH and CDR2 is LQKENI. With 3 bases clipped from V and 6 bases from J, the junction kept 7 bases outside the gene matches. The length of the CDR3 is 14 residues. The CDR3 protein is CASSPSQGRAEAFF. The CDR3 DNA reads as TGTGCCAGCTCACCCTCACAGGGGAGGGCTGAAGCTTTCTTT.

The chain joins TRBV4-2 to TRBJ2-7; D is tentatively TRBD1 or TRBD2 (5 bases each). V was pared by 1 base and J by 2 bases, with 15 bases between. The CDR3 loop spans 16 amino acids. Germline CDR1 and CDR2: LGHNA and YNFKEQ. CDR3 DNA: TGTGCCAGCAGCCAAGCGGTGATAGGGACCACCTACGAGCAGTACTTC. It yields the protein CASSQAVIGTTYEQYF.

This sequence joins TRBV5-1 and TRBJ2-7, with D perhaps being TRBD1 or TRBD2 (6 bases each). Germline loops: CDR1 SGHRS, CDR2 YFSETQ. V was pared by 1 base and J by 1 base, with 18 bases between. The CDR3 is 17 amino acids. CDR3 sequence (DNA): TGCGCCAGCAGCTTGTTTCGCCCGGGGGCGAAGTCCTACGAGCAGTACTTC. Its protein product is CASSLFRPGAKSYEQYF.

In this sample, this clone turned up a few times. The V call is TRBV5-3, the J call TRBJ1-6; 8 bases are shared with TRBD1. TRBV5-3 is marked as an open reading frame, function uncertain. The ends lost 3 bases at V and 17 bases at J; junction bases unmatched: 16. The CDR3 length is 15 residues. The CDR3 sequence is CARSSRTGPELLIHF. The CDR3 nucleotides are TGTGCCAGAAGCTCACGGACAGGGCCTGAACTACTAATCCACTTT.

The genes are TRBV5-4 and TRBJ2-3; D remains ambiguous. This CDR3 has 12 residues. The germline V and J ends were trimmed by 4 bases and 6 bases, with 9 bases remaining between them. Germline values: CDR1 SGHNT, CDR2 YYREEE (reference sequence). CDR3 in DNA: TGTGCCAGCAGCCCCCAAGAGGATACGCAGTATTTT. Translating gives CASSPQEDTQYF.

This clone was recorded once. This chain uses TRBV30 with TRBJ1-2; D gene uncertain. Trimming pared 4 bases from V and 6 bases from J, leaving 15 bases between. The CDR3 totals 13 residues. CDR1 GTSNPN and CDR2 SVGIG come from the germline V gene (reference sequence). CDR3 amino acids: CAWTYGVLDGYTF. The CDR3 nucleotides are TGTGCCTGGACCTATGGGGTTTTGGATGGCTACACCTTC.

V gene TRBV6-5 combines with J gene TRBJ2-4; perhaps TRBD1 as D (6 bases). V was cut by 0 bases and J by 10 bases, with 19 bases left in between. Germline CDR1 is MNHEY and CDR2 is SVGAGI. The CDR3 totals 16 residues. CDR3 sequence reads: CASSYSLTDRLWIQYF. CDR3 nucleotides: TGTGCCAGCAGTTACTCTTTGACGGACAGACTTTGGATTCAGTACTTC.

This clone occurred a few times. The genes are TRBV2 and TRBJ2-3; TRBD2 matches at 11 bases. The CDR3 is made up of 16 amino acids. Germline loops: CDR1 SNHLY, CDR2 FYNNEI. V shed 3 bases and J 5 bases; nucleotides not matched to a gene: 7. DNA for the CDR3: TGTGCCAGCAGTGAGTGGGCTAGCGGGGGGAAAGATACGCAGTATTTT. This translates into CASSEWASGGKDTQYF.

The genes are TRBV2 and TRBJ1-6; 9 bases agree with TRBD1. CDR1 is SNHLY, CDR2 FYNNEI, per germline. The CDR3 is 14 amino acids. Trimming cost V 7 bases and J 5 bases; bases outside gene matches: 3. CDR3 DNA sequence: TGTGCCAGCATTGGGACAGGGAATAATTCACCCCTCCACTTT. This translates into CASIGTGNNSPLHF.

This clone was seen only once. This chain links TRBV7-2 with TRBJ2-7, with D possibly being TRBD1 (5 bases). The V end was cut by 4 bases, the J end by 2 bases, with 21 bases between. This CDR3 region has 17 residues. Per germline, CDR1 SGHTA and CDR2 FQGNSA. The CDR3 nucleotides read TGTGCCAGCAGCTACACTTCTACAGGACCCTTCCCCTACGAGCAGTACTTC. This encodes CASSYTSTGPFPYEQYF. The full variable domain, in which reference TRBV7-2 and TRBJ2-7 provide the parts outside the CDR3, is GAGVSQSPSNKVTEKGKDVELRCDPISGHTALYWYRQSLGQGLEFLIYFQGNSAPDKSGLPSDRFSAERTGGSVSTLTIQRTQQEDSAVYLCASSYTSTGPFPYEQYFGPGTRLTVT.

The chain is built from TRBV4-1 and TRBJ1-6; possibly TRBD1 for D (6 bases). The CDR3 spans 15 residues. Trimming shortened V by 0 bases and J by 10 bases, and 13 bases separated the two germline ends. CDR1 is MGHRA and CDR2 is YSYEKL in the germline V gene. Written as DNA, the CDR3 is TGCGCCAGCAGCCAAGACCGGCAGGGGAGGTCACCCCTCCACTTT. It is translated as CASSQDRQGRSPLHF.